This TCR beta chain stems from a study of blood T cell repertoires in COVID-19. Study overall: Specimens from acute and convalescent COVID-19 originated in the United States, Italy and Spain. In each case, the material was cDNA or gDNA derived from T cells, B-cell-depleted T cells, or PBMCs.

In the original workflow: Estimation of nucleated cell counts was performed using reference gene primer amplification. Method: immunoSEQ multiplex PCR; TCRdb's copy keeps in-frame clones and lacks some. V and J calls plus clone size are reproduced from that table; the DNA served to infer D and trimming. The profile shows about 280,000 clones, 88% of them singletons. The CDR3 has 13 residues. V lost 6 bases and J 6 bases, leaving 12 bases between the germline ends. The chain links TRBV12-3 or TRBV12-4 to TRBJ1-5, with a possible D match to TRBD1 (6 bases). The sample was peripheral blood. This receptor was taken from a man aged 18-30 years with active or convalescent COVID-19. The CDR3 is CASSPGETQPQHF. The CDR3 region has the DNA TGTGCCAGCAGCCCAGGGGAAACTCAGCCCCAGCATTTT.